These 26 T cell receptor beta chains share one sample of origin, sequenced in a study of regulatory T cells in long-lasting Graves disease. Sample time point: newly diagnosed GD, antithyroid drugs for less than 3 months. After RNA was extracted from PBMCs, the TCR library was made from it. Through Arm-PCR of CDR3 regions and iRepertoire HTBI primers, TCR beta libraries were built. Each CDR3 protein gets one entry after TCRdb re-called the multiplex PCR reads with MiXCR. The sample yields about 240,000 distinct CDR3 sequences, around 20% seen once. This specimen was peripheral blood mononuclear cells (PBMCs), taken at new diagnosis, from a patient treated with antithyroid drugs. All receptors come from a female donor with Graves disease.

The table lists this clonotype with many counts. This chain links TRBV7-3 with TRBJ2-2; a weak D match, TRBD1 (6 bases). V dropped 2 bases and J dropped 2 bases, with 9 bases sitting between them. Germline V gene lookup returns CDR1 SGHTA and CDR2 FQGTGA. This CDR3 region has 15 residues. CDR3 in amino acids: CASSLGQINTGELFF. In DNA, the CDR3 is TGTGCCAGCAGCTTAGGACAGATCAACACCGGGGAGCTGTTTTTT. Full variable domain (missing parts from reference TRBV7-3 and TRBJ2-2): GAGVSQTPSNKVTEKGKYVELRCDPISGHTALYWYRQSLGQGPEFLIYFQGTGAADDSGLPNDRFFAVRPEGSVSTLKIQRTERGDSAVYLCASSLGQINTGELFFGEGSRLTVL.

V gene TRBV19 combines with J gene TRBJ1-2; D gene unclear. V was shortened by 7 bases and J by 5 bases, with 14 bases between the two germline ends. This CDR3 contains 13 residues. Germline CDR1 reads LNHDA; CDR2 reads SQIVND (reference sequence). The CDR3 DNA is TGTGCCAGTAATAGGTCAGACCAATATGGCTACACCTTC. This codes for CASNRSDQYGYTF.

With regard to this clonotype: It differs at one base from a far larger clone, so likely a read error. The chain has TRBV6-5 and TRBJ2-5; 7 bases match TRBD2. J was trimmed by 5 bases and V by 4 bases; bases with no gene match: 10. Germline V gene data show CDR1 as MNHEY and CDR2 as SVGAGI. This CDR3 is built from 15 residues. CDR3 sequence (DNA): TGTGCCAGCAGTTTTTCGACGGGGGGATCGGAGACCCAGTACTTC. Translated: CASSFSTGGSETQYF.

To note about this clonotype: A single base is all that separates this from a far larger clone, so a read error is likely. Written as DNA, the CDR3 is TGTGCCAGCAGTACGGTCGGAGGTTCCCACAATGAGCAGTTCTTC. Its protein product is CASSTVGGSHNEQFF. The chain recombines TRBV10-3 with TRBJ2-1; TRBD2 is a possible D gene (5 bases). The CDR3 has 15 residues. Germline lookup yields CDR1 ENHRY and CDR2 SYGVKD.

This clonotype was counted ten times or more. The chain links TRBV2 to TRBJ2-7; possible D gene TRBD2, 5 bases. The CDR3 length is 14 residues. V lost 1 base and J lost 4, with 11 bases in between. Germline V lookup: CDR1 SNHLY, CDR2 FYNNEI. CDR3 protein: CASSEGSGKYEQYF. CDR3 DNA: TGTGCCAGCAGTGAAGGGTCCGGGAAGTACGAGCAGTACTTC.

With regard to this clonotype: A read error is possible here, since a much larger clone lies one base away. The chain combines TRBV7-3 with TRBJ2-1; 9 nucleotides align to TRBD2. In germline, CDR1 is SGHTA, CDR2 FQGTGA. V dropped 3 bases and J dropped 6; count of bases not matched to a gene: 9. The length of the CDR3 is 16 residues. Here the CDR3 DNA reads TGTGCCAGCAGCTTGAGTAGCGGGAGACAAGGCAATGAGCAGTTCTTC. It specifies CASSLSSGRQGNEQFF.

Concerning this clonotype itself: This may be a read error: a much more frequent sequence differs by one nucleotide. The chain joins TRBV18 to TRBJ2-7; D is unresolved. The germline CDR1 and CDR2 sequences are KGHSH and LQKENI. The CDR3 loop spans 13 amino acids. This CDR3 is CASPPPGAHEQYF. The CDR3 DNA reads as TGTGCCAGCCCACCACCGGGTGCCCACGAGCAGTACTTC.

This clonotype was recorded many times. The chain recombines TRBV6-2 or TRBV6-3 with TRBJ2-7; D gene uncertain. Germline CDR1 is MNHEY and CDR2 is SVGEGT. This CDR3 comprises 12 residues. Trimming removed 6 bases from V and 2 bases from J, with 8 bases in between. In nucleotides, the CDR3 is TGTGCCAGCAGCCAGTCGACCTACGAGCAGTACTTC. Translation gives CASSQSTYEQYF.

Turning to this clonotype: A much more abundant neighbour one base away suggests this may be a read error. The chain employs TRBV6-1 and TRBJ1-5; no clear D. The V gene's germline CDR1 is MNHNS and CDR2 SASEGT. This CDR3 spans 16 amino acids. The germline V and J ends were trimmed by 5 bases and 6 bases, with 20 bases remaining between them. The CDR3 region is CASSHIGQRGSQPQHF. In DNA, the CDR3 is TGTGCCAGCAGTCACATCGGGCAGCGCGGCAGTCAGCCCCAGCATTTT.

In this sample, this clonotype turned up many times. V is TRBV2 and J is TRBJ1-2, with D perhaps matching TRBD1 (6 bases). Trimming shortened V by 8 bases and J by 1 base, and 17 bases separated the two germline ends. The CDR3 sequence is 15 residues long. Germline CDR1 SNHLY, CDR2 FYNNEI. CDR3 protein: CASPVRDTVNYGYTF. The CDR3 nucleotides are TGTGCCAGCCCGGTAAGGGACACCGTTAACTATGGCTACACCTTC.

This clonotype was seen at least ten times. V gene TRBV18 combines with J gene TRBJ1-2, with D possibly being TRBD1 (5 bases). Trimming took off 3 bases at V and 2 bases at J, with 7 bases between the two ends. This CDR3 is built from 13 residues. The germline V gene has CDR1 KGHSH and CDR2 LQKENI. The CDR3 nucleotides read TGTGCCAGCTCACCCGCAGGGAACTATGGCTACACCTTC. It is translated as CASSPAGNYGYTF.

This clonotype has ten or more counts. The rearrangement links TRBV11-2 to TRBJ2-3; D is tentatively TRBD1 or TRBD2 (5 bases each). Trimming left V 0 bases short and J 3 bases short, with 7 bases between. This CDR3 is built from 14 residues. Germline-derived CDR1 and CDR2 are SGHAT and FQNNGV. CDR3 sequence: CASSLDGATDTQYF. The CDR3 DNA reads as TGTGCCAGCAGCTTAGACGGGGCAACAGATACGCAGTATTTT. Together with reference TRBV11-2 and TRBJ2-3, the CDR3 gives the full variable domain: EAGVAQSPRYKIIEKRQSVAFWCNPISGHATLYWYQQILGQGPKLLIQFQNNGVVDDSQLPKDRFSAERLKGVDSTLKIQPAKLEDSAVYLCASSLDGATDTQYFGPGTRLTVL.

At least ten counts were recorded for this clonotype. In DNA, the CDR3 is TGTGCCAGCAGCTTAGGTGGGAGTGAAGCTTTCTTT. Its translation: CASSLGGSEAFF. This sequence joins TRBV7-2 and TRBJ1-1; D gene uncertain. Trimming left V 1 base short and J 7 bases short, with 7 bases between. Germline values: CDR1 SGHTA, CDR2 FQGNSA. The CDR3 is made up of 12 amino acids. The entire variable domain, with the rest obtained from reference TRBV7-2 and TRBJ1-1, is as follows: GAGVSQSPSNKVTEKGKDVELRCDPISGHTALYWYRQSLGQGLEFLIYFQGNSAPDKSGLPSDRFSAERTGGSVSTLTIQRTQQEDSAVYLCASSLGGSEAFFGQGTRLTVV.

This clonotype came up a few times. The chain combines TRBV3-1 with TRBJ1-5; D might be TRBD1 (5 bases). V was shortened by 1 base and J by 4 bases, with 11 bases between the two germline ends. CDR1 and CDR2 from the germline V gene are LGHDT and YNNKEL (reference sequence). The CDR3 totals 15 residues. DNA for the CDR3: TGTGCCAGCAGCCAAGGCCCAGGGCGAAATCAGCCCCAGCATTTT. Protein: CASSQGPGRNQPQHF.

This clonotype has at least ten counts. The chain combines TRBV11-2 with TRBJ2-1; D ambiguous. Germline lookup yields CDR1 SGHAT and CDR2 FQNNGV. The CDR3 is made up of 11 amino acids. V was shortened by 1 base and J by 13 bases, with 8 bases between the two germline ends. CDR3 coding DNA: TGTGCCAGCAGCTTAGGTCAGACCCAGTTCTTC. It codes for CASSLGQTQFF.

CDR3 DNA sequence: TGTGCCAGCTCACCCCCCGTGGGGGTAGAGACCCAGTACTTC. This codes for CASSPPVGVETQYF. This chain joins TRBV18 and TRBJ2-5; either TRBD1 or TRBD2 may fit D (5 bases each). CDR3 length equals 14 residues. Trimming shortened V by 3 bases and J by 4 bases, and 12 bases separated the two germline ends. Looked up from germline, CDR1 is KGHSH and CDR2 is LQKENI.

This clonotype was recorded many times. V usage is TRBV20-1 and J usage is TRBJ2-5, with 8 nucleotides matching TRBD1. The CDR3 covers 14 residues. The ends lost 2 bases at V and 3 bases at J; junction bases unmatched: 5. The germline V gene has CDR1 DFQATT and CDR2 SNEGSKA (reference sequence). CDR3 nucleotide sequence: TGCAGTGCTAGAAAGCAGGACAGGGAAGAGACCCAGTACTTC. Translating it yields CSARKQDREETQYF.

A note on this clonotype: A read error is the likely source, as a far larger clone sits one nucleotide away. The CDR3 nucleotides read TGTGCCAGCAGCTTGGAGGGGCCGAGCACAGATACGCAGTATTTT. Amino acid sequence: CASSLEGPSTDTQYF. The V call is TRBV11-2, the J call TRBJ2-3, with a tentative D call TRBD2 (6 bases). Germline lookup yields CDR1 SGHAT and CDR2 FQNNGV. Trimming shortened V by 3 bases and J by 0 bases, and 10 bases separated the two germline ends. The CDR3 covers 15 residues.

J is TRBJ2-4 and V is TRBV5-5; TRBD1 matches 8 bases. Germline V CDR1 and CDR2: SGHKS, YYEKEE (reference sequence). The CDR3 loop spans 16 amino acids. With 4 bases clipped from V and 2 bases from J, the junction kept 8 bases outside the gene matches. In DNA form, the CDR3 reads TGTGCCAGCAGCCCCCAGACAGGGGCGACCAAAAACATTCAGTACTTC. Translating it yields CASSPQTGATKNIQYF.

This clonotype was counted ten times or more. This chain connects TRBV30 to TRBJ2-6, with TRBD1 matching 9 bases. This CDR3 contains 16 residues. The V gene's germline CDR1 is GTSNPN and CDR2 SVGIG (reference sequence). Trimming removed 0 bases from V and 1 base from J; junction bases left unmatched: 1. CDR3 coding DNA: TGTGCCTGGAGTGTACAGGGGGCTTCTGGGGCCAACGTCCTGACTTTC. This codes for CAWSVQGASGANVLTF.

Details on this clonotype: A far bigger clonotype differs at one base, so this is likely a read error. The V and J genes are TRBV11-3 and TRBJ2-7; tentative D call: TRBD2 (5 bases). The CDR3 runs 14 residues. The V and J ends lost 5 bases and 6 bases respectively, with 17 bases between them. Germline CDR1 SGHNT, CDR2 YENEEA. The CDR3 bases are TGTGCCAGCAGCCCTAGCAGGAGATCGGCCGAGCAGTACTTC. This encodes CASSPSRRSAEQYF.

J is TRBJ2-7 and V is TRBV10-3; 7 nucleotides match TRBD1. CDR1 is ENHRY, CDR2 SYGVKD, per germline. V dropped 2 bases and J dropped 2; count of bases not matched to a gene: 3. This CDR3 comprises 14 residues. The CDR3 is CAISERQGPYEQYF. CDR3 bases: TGTGCCATCAGTGAGCGACAGGGCCCCTACGAGCAGTACTTC.

J is TRBJ1-1 and V is TRBV7-2; D call uncertain. CDR3 length: 13 residues. Germline V lookup: CDR1 SGHTA, CDR2 FQGNSA. V lost 0 bases, J lost 7 bases, and 9 bases lay in between. CDR3 nucleotides: TGTGCCAGCAGCTTAGCCTTTTCATATGAAGCTTTCTTT. This codes for CASSLAFSYEAFF.

This clonotype was recorded at least ten times. The V gene is TRBV28, the J gene TRBJ1-1; possibly TRBD1 for D (5 bases). The CDR3 extends over 15 amino acids. Germline CDR1 is MDHEN and CDR2 is SYDVKM. V lost 8 bases, J lost 1 base, and 17 bases lay in between. CDR3: CASGLGDASNTEAFF. As DNA, the CDR3 is TGTGCCAGCGGTCTGGGGGACGCCTCGAACACTGAAGCTTTCTTT.

The sample holds one count of this clonotype. This is likely an artifact of a read error, given a far larger clone one base away. This rearrangement joins TRBV6-2 or TRBV6-3 to TRBJ2-7; D not certain. This CDR3 region has 12 residues. Germline assignment: CDR1 MNHEY and CDR2 SVGEGT. CDR3 nucleotide sequence: TGTGCCAGCAGTGACGGTTTATACGAGCAGCACTTC. It codes for CASSDGLYEQHF.

This clonotype showed up many times. The genes are TRBV19 and TRBJ1-6, with D perhaps TRBD1 (5 bases). The germline CDR1 and CDR2 sequences are LNHDA and SQIVND (reference sequence). The V and J ends lost 4 bases and 0 bases respectively, with 10 bases between them. The CDR3 is 16 amino acids. CDR3 sequence reads: CASSTWTSSYNSPLHF. The CDR3, as DNA: TGTGCCAGTAGTACCTGGACAAGCTCCTATAATTCACCCCTCCACTTT.